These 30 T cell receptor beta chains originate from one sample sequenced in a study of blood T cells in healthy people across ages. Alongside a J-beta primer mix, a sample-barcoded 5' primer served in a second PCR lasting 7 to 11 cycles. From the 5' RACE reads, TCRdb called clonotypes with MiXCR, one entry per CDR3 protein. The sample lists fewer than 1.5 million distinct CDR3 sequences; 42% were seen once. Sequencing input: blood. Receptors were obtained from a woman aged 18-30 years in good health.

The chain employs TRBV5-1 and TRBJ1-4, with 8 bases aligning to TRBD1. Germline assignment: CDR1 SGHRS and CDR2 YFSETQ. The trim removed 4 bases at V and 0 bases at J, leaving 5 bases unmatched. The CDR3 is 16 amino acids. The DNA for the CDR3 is TGCGCCAGCAGCCTCGGGACAGGATCAACTAATGAAAAACTGTTTTTT. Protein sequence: CASSLGTGSTNEKLFF.

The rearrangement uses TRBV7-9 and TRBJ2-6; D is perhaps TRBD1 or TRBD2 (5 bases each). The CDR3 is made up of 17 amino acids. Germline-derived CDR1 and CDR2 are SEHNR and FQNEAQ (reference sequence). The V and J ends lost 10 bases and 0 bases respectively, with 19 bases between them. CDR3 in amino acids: CATETGPISSGANVLTF. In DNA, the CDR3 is TGTGCCACCGAGACGGGACCGATAAGCTCTGGGGCCAACGTCCTGACTTTC.

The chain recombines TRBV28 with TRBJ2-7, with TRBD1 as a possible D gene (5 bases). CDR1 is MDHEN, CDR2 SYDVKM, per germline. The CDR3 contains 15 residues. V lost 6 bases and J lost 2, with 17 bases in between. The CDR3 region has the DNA TGTGCCAGCAGGTCAATTGGGGCCCCAGCCTACGAGCAGTACTTC. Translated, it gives CASRSIGAPAYEQYF.

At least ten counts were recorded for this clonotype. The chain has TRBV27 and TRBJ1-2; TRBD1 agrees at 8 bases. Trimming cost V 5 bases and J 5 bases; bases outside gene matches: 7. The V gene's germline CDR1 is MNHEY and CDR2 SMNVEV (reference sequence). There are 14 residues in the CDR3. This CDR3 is CASSQQGAGYGYTF. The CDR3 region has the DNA TGTGCCAGCAGTCAGCAGGGGGCAGGGTATGGCTACACCTTC.

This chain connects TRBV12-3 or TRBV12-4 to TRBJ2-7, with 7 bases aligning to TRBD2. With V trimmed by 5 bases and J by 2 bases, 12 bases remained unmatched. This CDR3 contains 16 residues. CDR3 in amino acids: CASSPIGGGFTYEQYF. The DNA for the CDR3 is TGTGCCAGCAGTCCGATCGGGGGAGGGTTTACCTACGAGCAGTACTTC.

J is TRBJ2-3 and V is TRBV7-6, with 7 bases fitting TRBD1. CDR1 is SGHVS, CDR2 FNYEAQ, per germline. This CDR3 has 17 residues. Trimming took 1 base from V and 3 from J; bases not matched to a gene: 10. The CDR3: CASSLGGGTARTDTQYF. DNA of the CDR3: TGTGCCAGCAGCTTAGGGGGTGGGACAGCCAGAACAGATACGCAGTATTTT.

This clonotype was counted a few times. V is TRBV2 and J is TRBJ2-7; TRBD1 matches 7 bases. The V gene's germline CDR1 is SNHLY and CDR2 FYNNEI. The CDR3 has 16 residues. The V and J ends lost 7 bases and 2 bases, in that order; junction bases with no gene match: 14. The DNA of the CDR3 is TGTGCCAGCACCCTGACCCGGGACAGTCAAACCTACGAGCAGTACTTC. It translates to CASTLTRDSQTYEQYF.

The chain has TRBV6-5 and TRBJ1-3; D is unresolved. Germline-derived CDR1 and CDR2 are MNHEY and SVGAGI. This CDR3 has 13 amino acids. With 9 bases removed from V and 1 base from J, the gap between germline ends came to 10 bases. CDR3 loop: CASSTDSGNTIYF. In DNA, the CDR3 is TGTGCCAGTTCGACTGATTCTGGAAACACCATATATTTT.

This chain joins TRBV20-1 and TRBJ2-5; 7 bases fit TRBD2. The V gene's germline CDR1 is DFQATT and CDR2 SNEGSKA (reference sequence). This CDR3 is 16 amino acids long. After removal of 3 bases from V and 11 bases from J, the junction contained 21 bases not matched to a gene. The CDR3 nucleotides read TGCAGTGCTAGGCCCTATGATGGGGGGGGATCAAATGAGCAGTACTTC. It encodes CSARPYDGGGSNEQYF.

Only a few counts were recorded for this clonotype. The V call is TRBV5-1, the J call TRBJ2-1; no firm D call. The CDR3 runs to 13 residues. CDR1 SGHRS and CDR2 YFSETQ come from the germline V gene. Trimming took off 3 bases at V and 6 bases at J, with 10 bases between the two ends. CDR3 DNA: TGCGCCAGCAGCTCCGGATCGAGCAATGAGCAGTTCTTC. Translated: CASSSGSSNEQFF.

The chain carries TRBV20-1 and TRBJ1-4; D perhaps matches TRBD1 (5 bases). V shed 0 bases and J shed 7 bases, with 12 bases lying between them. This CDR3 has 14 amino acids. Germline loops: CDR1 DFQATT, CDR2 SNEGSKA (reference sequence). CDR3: CSARDGALTEKLFF. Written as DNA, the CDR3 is TGCAGTGCTAGAGATGGGGCGTTAACTGAAAAACTGTTTTTT.

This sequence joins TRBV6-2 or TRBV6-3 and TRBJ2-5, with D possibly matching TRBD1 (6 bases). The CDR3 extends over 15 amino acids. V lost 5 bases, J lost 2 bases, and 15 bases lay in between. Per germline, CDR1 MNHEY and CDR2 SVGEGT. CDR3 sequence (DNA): TGTGCCAGCAGTGCCCCGACAGGACGACAAGAGACCCAGTACTTC. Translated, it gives CASSAPTGRQETQYF.

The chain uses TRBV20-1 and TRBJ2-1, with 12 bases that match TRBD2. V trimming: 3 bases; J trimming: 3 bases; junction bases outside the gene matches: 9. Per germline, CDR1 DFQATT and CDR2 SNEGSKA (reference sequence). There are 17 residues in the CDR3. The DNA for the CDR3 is TGCAGTGCTAGGCCGCTAGCGGGAGGGCTCTTCTACAATGAGCAGTTCTTC. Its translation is CSARPLAGGLFYNEQFF.

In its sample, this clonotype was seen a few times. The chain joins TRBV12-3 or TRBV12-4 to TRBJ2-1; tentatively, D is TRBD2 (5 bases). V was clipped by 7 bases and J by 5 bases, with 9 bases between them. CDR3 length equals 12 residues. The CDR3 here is CASTLADNEQFF. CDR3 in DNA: TGTGCCAGCACGCTAGCCGACAATGAGCAGTTCTTC.

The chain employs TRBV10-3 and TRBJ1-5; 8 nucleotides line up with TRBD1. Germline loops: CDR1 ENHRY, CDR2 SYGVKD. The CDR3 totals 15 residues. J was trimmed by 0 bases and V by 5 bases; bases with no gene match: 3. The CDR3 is CAISSTGVSNQPQHF. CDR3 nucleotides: TGTGCCATCAGTTCGACAGGGGTTAGCAATCAGCCCCAGCATTTT.

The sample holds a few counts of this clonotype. In DNA, the CDR3 is TGCGCCAGCAGCCACCCCGGGGGAGCCGCGACTGAAGCTTTCTTT. Translated, it gives CASSHPGGAATEAFF. The rearrangement links TRBV4-1 to TRBJ1-1, with D tentatively TRBD1 (5 bases). This CDR3 has 15 amino acids. CDR1 MGHRA and CDR2 YSYEKL come from the germline V gene. V was trimmed by 3 bases and J by 5 bases, leaving 16 bases between them.

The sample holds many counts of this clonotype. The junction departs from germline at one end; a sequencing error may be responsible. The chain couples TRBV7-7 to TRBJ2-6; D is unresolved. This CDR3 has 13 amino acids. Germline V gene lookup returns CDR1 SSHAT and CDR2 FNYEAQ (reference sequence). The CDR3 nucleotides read TGTGCTAGCAGCACCACCGGGGCCAACGTCCTGACTTTC. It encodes CASSTTGANVLTF.

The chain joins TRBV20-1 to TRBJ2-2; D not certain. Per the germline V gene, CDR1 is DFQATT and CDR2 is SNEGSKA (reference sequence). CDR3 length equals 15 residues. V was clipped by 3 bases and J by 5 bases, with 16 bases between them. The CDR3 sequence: CSASMLLGGTGELFF. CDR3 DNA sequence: TGCAGTGCTAGTATGCTCCTGGGTGGAACCGGGGAGCTGTTTTTT.

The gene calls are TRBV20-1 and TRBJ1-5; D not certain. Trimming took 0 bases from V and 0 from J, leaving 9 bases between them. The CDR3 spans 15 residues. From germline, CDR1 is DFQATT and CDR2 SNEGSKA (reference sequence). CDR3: CSARDRQVSNQPQHF. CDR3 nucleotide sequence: TGCAGTGCTAGAGATCGGCAGGTTAGCAATCAGCCCCAGCATTTT.

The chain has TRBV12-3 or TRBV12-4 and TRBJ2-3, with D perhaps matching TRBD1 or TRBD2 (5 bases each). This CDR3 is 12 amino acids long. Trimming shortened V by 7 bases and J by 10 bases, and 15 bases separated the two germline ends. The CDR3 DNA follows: TGTGCCAGCATGAGGGACCCGGCGGCGCAGTATTTT. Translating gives CASMRDPAAQYF.

The CDR3 loop is CASSGTGGRTQETQFF. The CDR3 DNA follows: TGTGCCAGTAGTGGGACAGGGGGCCGCACCCAAGAGACCCAGTTCTTC. V usage is TRBV19 and J usage is TRBJ2-5, with 12 bases lining up with TRBD1. The end of the DNA fits TRBJ2-1 better, so the J call may be wrong. The germline CDR1 and CDR2 sequences are LNHDA and SQIVND (reference sequence). The CDR3 is 16 residues long.

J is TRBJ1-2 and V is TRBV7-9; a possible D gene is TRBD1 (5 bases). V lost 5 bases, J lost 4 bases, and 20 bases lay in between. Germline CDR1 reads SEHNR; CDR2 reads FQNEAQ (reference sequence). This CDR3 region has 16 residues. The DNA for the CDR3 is TGTGCCAGCAGCCTAATAGGAGGCACAGGTATCTATGGCTACACCTTC. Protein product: CASSLIGGTGIYGYTF.

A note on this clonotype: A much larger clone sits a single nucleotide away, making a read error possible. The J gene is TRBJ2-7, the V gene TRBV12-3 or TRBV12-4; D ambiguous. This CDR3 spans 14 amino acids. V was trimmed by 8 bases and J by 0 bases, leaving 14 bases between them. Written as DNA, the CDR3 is TGTGCCAGCCGCCCGAGCCTTGGCTCCTACGAGCAGTACTTC. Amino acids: CASRPSLGSYEQYF.

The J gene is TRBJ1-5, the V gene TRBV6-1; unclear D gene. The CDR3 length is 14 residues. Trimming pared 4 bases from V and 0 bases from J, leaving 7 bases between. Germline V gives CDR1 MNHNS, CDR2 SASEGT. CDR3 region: CASSVSGSNQPQHF. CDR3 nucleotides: TGTGCCAGCAGTGTAAGCGGTAGCAATCAGCCCCAGCATTTT.

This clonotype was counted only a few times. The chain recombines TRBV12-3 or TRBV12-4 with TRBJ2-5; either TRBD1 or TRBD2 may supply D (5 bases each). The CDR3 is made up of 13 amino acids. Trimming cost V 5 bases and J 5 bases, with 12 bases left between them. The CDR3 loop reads CASSGGRVETQYF. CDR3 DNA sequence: TGTGCCAGCAGTGGGGGACGAGTTGAGACCCAGTACTTC.

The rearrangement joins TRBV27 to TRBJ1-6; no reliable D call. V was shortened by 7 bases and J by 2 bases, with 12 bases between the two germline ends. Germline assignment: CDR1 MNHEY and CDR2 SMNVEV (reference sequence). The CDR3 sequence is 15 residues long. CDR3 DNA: TGTGCCAGCAAAGCCCTAGGCCCCTATAATTCACCCCTCCACTTT. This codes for CASKALGPYNSPLHF.

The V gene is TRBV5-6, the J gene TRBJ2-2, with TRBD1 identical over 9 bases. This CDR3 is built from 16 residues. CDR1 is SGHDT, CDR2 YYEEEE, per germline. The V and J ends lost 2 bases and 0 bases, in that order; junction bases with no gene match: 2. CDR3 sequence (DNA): TGTGCCAGCAGCTTCCGGGACAGGGCGAACACCGGGGAGCTGTTTTTT. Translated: CASSFRDRANTGELFF.

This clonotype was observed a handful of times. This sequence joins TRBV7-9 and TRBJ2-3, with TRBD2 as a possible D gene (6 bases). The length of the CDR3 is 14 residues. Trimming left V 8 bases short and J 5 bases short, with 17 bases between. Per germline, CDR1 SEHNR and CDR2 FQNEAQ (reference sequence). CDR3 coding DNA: TGTGCCAGCGGGGAGGCCGGCCAAGGAGATACGCAGTATTTT. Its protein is CASGEAGQGDTQYF. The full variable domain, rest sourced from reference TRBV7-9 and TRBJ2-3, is DTGVSQNPRHKITKRGQNVTFRCDPISEHNRLYWYRQTLGQGPEFLTYFQNEAQLEKSRLLSDRFSAERPKGSFSTLEIQRTEQGDSAMYLCASGEAGQGDTQYFGPGTRLTVL.

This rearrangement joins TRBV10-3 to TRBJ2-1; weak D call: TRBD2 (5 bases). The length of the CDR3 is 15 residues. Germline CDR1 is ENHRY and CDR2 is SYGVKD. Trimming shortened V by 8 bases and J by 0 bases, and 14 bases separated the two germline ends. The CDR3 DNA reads TGTGCCATCCGGATGGGTGGGAGCTCCTACAATGAGCAGTTCTTC. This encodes CAIRMGGSSYNEQFF.

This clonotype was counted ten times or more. The CDR3 DNA reads TGTGCCAGCAGTCCGGGACAGGGAAATTCACCCCTCCACTTT. It encodes CASSPGQGNSPLHF. This sequence joins TRBV6-2 or TRBV6-3 and TRBJ1-6; 9 nucleotides match TRBD1. The CDR3 sequence is 14 residues long. In germline, CDR1 is MNHEY, CDR2 SVGEGT. Trimming at V came to 5 bases and at J to 7 bases, leaving 3 bases not matched to a gene.